These 8 T cell receptor beta chains were all obtained from the same sample, sequenced in a study of blood T cell repertoires in COVID-19. Sequencing used immunoSEQ multiplex PCR; TCRdb keeps in-frame clones, though not all of them. The table lists roughly 100,000 clones, approximately 78% of them singletons. The sequencing input was peripheral blood. Every receptor here comes from a man between 60 and 70 years old with active or convalescent COVID-19.

V usage is TRBV24-1 and J usage is TRBJ2-3; weak D call: TRBD2 (6 bases). CDR1 and CDR2 from the germline V gene are KGHDR and SFDVKD. V was shortened by 3 bases and J by 3 bases, with 15 bases between the two germline ends. The CDR3 is 16 amino acids. The CDR3 protein is CATSDEGRETTDTQYF. The CDR3 coding sequence is TGTGCCACCAGTGATGAGGGCCGGGAGACGACAGATACGCAGTATTTT.

In its sample, this clone was seen a few times. Written as DNA, the CDR3 is TGTGCCAGCAGCAGTTGGGGGACTATTGTTGAGCAGTTCTTC. Protein: CASSSWGTIVEQFF. The chain uses TRBV21-1 and TRBJ2-1; the D segment call TRBD2 is taken from the table without a DNA check. TRBV21-1 is deemed a pseudogene. The CDR3 length is 14 residues.

The table lists this clone with a count of one. The chain joins TRBV7-2 to TRBJ1-2; a weak D match, TRBD1 (6 bases). The CDR3 has 13 amino acids. CDR1 is SGHTA, CDR2 FQGNSA, per germline. V gave up 1 base and J gave up 7 bases, with 10 bases separating them. The CDR3 is CASSLGGRRGYTF. CDR3 bases: TGTGCCAGCAGCTTAGGGGGGCGGCGTGGCTACACCTTC.

The V call is TRBV5-5, the J call TRBJ2-2, with D perhaps TRBD1 (6 bases). This CDR3 contains 15 residues. V was clipped by 0 bases and J by 7 bases, with 13 bases between them. Per the germline V gene, CDR1 is SGHKS and CDR2 is YYEKEE (reference sequence). CDR3 amino acids: CASSLASGVNGELFF. The DNA for the CDR3 is TGTGCCAGCAGCTTGGCCTCAGGGGTAAACGGGGAGCTGTTTTTT.

This sequence joins TRBV29-1 and TRBJ2-2, with TRBD2 matching over 8 bases. The germline CDR1 and CDR2 sequences are SQVTM and ANQGSEA. CDR3 length equals 15 residues. Trimming cost V 5 bases and J 1 base; bases outside gene matches: 6. The CDR3 here is CSVSVAGLNTGELFF. CDR3 coding DNA: TGCAGCGTTTCAGTAGCGGGGCTGAACACCGGGGAGCTGTTTTTT.

The chain recombines TRBV7-2 with TRBJ2-3; D is perhaps TRBD1 (6 bases). This CDR3 has 15 residues. The germline CDR1 and CDR2 sequences are SGHTA and FQGNSA. V was pared by 2 bases and J by 3 bases, with 12 bases between. The CDR3 protein is CASSLQSTGTDTQYF. The CDR3 bases are TGTGCCAGCAGCTTACAGTCGACAGGTACAGATACGCAGTATTTT.

This chain links TRBV28 with TRBJ1-6; D is perhaps TRBD1 (5 bases). Between the trimmed V and J ends, which lost 3 bases and 7 bases, there was a span of 13 bases. Germline assignment: CDR1 MDHEN and CDR2 SYDVKM. CDR3 length equals 15 residues. The CDR3 nucleotides are TGTGCCAGCAGTTTCATGGGTGGGGGGAATTCACCCCTCCACTTT. Translating gives CASSFMGGGNSPLHF.

The table lists this clone with a few counts. The V gene is TRBV11-2, the J gene TRBJ1-3; D not certain. CDR3 length: 16 residues. V was shortened by 0 bases and J by 0 bases, with 9 bases between the two germline ends. Germline V gives CDR1 SGHAT, CDR2 FQNNGV. CDR3 nucleotides: TGTGCCAGCAGCTTAGAGAGTGCTATCTCTGGAAACACCATATATTTT. As protein: CASSLESAISGNTIYF. Supplemented by reference TRBV11-2 and TRBJ1-3, the full variable domain reads EAGVAQSPRYKIIEKRQSVAFWCNPISGHATLYWYQQILGQGPKLLIQFQNNGVVDDSQLPKDRFSAERLKGVDSTLKIQPAKLEDSAVYLCASSLESAISGNTIYFGEGSWLTVV.